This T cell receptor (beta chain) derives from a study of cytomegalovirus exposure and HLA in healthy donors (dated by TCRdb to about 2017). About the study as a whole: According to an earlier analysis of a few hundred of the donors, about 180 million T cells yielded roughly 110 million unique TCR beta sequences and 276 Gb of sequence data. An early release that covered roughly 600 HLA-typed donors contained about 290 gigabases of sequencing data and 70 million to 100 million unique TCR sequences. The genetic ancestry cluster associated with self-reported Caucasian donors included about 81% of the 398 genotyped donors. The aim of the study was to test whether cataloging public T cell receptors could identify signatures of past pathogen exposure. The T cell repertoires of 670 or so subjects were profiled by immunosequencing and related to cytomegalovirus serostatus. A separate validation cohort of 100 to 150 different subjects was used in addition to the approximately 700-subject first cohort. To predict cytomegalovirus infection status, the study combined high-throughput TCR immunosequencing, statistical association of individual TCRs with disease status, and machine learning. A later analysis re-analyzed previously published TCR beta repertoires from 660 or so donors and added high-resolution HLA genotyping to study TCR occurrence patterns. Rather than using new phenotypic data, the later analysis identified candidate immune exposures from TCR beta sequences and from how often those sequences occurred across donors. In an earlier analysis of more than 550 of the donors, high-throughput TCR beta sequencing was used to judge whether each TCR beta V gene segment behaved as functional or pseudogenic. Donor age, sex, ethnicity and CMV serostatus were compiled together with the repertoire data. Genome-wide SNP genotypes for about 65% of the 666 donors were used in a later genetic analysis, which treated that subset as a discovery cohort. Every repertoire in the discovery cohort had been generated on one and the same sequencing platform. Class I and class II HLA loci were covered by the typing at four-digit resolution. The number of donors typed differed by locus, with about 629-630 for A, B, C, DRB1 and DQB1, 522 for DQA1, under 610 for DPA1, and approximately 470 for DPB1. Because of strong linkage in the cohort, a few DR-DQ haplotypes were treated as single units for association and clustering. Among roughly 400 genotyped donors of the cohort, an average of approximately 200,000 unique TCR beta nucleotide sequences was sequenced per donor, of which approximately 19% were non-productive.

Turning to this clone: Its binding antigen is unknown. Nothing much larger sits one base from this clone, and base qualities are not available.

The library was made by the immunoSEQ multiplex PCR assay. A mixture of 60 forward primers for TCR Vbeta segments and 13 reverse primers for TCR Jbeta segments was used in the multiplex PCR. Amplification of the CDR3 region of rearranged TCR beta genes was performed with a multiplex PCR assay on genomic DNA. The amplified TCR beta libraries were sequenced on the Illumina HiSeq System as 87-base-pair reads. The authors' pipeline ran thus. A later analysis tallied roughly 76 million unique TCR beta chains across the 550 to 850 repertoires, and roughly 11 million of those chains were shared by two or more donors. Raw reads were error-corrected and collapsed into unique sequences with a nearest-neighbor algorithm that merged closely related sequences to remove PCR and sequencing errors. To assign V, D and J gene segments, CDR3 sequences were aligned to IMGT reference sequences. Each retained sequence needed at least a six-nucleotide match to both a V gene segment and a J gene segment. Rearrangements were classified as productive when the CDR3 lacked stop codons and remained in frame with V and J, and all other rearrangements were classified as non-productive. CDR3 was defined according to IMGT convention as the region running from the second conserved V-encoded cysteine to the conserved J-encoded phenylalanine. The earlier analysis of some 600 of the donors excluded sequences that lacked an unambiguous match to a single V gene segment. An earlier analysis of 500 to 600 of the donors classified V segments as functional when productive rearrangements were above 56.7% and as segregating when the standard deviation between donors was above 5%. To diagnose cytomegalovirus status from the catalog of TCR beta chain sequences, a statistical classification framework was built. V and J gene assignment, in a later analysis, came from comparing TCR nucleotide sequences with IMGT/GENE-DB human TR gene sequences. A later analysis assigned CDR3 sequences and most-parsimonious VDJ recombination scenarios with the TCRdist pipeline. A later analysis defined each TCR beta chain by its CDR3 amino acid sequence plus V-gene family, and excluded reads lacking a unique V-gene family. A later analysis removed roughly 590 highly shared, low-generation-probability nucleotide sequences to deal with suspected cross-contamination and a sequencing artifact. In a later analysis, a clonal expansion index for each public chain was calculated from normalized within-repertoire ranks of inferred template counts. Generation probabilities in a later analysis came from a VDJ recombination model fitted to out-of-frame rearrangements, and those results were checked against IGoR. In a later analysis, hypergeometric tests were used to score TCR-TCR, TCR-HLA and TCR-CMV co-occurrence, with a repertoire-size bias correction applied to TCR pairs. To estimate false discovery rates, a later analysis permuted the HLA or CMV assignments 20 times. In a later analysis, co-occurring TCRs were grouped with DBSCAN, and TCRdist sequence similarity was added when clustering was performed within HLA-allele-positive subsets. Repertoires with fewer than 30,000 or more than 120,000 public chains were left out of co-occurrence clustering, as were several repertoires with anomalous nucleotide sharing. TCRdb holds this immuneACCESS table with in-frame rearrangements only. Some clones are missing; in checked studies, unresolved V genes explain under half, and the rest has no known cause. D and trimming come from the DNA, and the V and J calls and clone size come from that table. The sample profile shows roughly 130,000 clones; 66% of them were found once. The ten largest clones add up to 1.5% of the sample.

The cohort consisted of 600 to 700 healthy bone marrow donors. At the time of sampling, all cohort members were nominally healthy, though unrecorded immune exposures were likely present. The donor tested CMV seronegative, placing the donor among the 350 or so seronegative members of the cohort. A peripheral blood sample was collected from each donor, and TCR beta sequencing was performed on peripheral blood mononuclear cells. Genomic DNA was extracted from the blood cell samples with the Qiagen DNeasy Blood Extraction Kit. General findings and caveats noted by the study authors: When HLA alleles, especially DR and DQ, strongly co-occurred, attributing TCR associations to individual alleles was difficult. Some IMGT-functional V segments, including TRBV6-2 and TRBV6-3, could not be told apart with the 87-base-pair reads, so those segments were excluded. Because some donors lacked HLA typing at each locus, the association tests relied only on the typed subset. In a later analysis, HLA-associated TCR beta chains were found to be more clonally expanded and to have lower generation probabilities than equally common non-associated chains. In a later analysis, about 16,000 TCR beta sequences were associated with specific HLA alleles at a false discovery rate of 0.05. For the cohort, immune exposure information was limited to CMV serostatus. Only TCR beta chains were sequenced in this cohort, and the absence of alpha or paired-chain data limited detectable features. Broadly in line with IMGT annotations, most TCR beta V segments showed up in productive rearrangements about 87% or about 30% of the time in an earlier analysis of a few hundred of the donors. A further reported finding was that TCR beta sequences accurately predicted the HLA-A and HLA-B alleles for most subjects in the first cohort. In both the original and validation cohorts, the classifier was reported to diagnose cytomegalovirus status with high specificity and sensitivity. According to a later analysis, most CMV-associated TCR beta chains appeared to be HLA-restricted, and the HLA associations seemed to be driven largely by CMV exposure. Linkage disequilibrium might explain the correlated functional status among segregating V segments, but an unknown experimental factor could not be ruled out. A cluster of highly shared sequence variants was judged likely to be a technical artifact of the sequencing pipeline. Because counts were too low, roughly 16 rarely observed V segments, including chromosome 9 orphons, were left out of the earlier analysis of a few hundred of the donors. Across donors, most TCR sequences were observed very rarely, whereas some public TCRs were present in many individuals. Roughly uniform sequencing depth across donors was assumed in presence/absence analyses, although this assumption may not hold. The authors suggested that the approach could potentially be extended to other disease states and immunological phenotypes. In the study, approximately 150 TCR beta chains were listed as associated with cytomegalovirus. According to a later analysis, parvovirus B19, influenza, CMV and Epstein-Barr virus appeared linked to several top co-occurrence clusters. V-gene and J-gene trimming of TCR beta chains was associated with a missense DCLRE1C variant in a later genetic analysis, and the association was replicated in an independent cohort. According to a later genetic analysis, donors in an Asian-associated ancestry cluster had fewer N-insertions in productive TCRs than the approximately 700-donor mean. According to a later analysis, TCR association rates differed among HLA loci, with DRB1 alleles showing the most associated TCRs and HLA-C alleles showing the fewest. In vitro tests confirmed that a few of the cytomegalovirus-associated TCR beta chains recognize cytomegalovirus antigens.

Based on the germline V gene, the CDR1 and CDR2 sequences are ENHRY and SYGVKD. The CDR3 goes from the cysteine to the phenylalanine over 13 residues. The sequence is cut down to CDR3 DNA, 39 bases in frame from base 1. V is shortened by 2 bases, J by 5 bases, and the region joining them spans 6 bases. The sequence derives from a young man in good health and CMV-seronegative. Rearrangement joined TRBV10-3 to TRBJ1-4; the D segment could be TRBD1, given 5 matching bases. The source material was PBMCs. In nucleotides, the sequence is TGTGCCATCAGTGAGCGACAGAATGAAAAACTGTTTTTT. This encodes CAISERQNEKLFF.